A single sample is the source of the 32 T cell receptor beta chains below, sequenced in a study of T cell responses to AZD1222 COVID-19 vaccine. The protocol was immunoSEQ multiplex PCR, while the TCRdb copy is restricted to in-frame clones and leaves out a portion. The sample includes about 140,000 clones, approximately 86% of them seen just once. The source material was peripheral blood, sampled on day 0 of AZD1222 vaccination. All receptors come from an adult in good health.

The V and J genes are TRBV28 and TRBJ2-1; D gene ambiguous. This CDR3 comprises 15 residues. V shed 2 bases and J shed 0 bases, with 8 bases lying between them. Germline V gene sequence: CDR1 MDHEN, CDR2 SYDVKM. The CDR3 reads CASSLVGVSYNEQFF. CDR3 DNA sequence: TGTGCCAGCAGTTTAGTCGGTGTCTCCTACAATGAGCAGTTCTTC. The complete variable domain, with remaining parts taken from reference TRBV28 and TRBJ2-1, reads DVKVTQSSRYLVKRTGEKVFLECVQDMDHENMFWYRQDPGLGLRLIYFSYDVKMKEKGDIPEGYSVSREKKERFSLILESASTNQTSMYLCASSLVGVSYNEQFFGPGTRLTVL.

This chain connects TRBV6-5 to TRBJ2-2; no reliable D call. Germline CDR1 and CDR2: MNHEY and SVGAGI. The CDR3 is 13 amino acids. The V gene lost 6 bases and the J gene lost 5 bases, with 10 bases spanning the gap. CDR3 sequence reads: CASRVGETGELFF. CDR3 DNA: TGTGCCAGCAGGGTTGGCGAGACCGGGGAGCTGTTTTTT.

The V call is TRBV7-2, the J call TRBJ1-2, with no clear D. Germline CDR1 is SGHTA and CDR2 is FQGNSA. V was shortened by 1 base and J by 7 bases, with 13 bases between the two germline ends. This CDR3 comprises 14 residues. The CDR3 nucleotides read TGTGCCAGCAGCTTAGAGTCCAGCAGTCCTGGCTACACCTTC. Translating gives CASSLESSSPGYTF.

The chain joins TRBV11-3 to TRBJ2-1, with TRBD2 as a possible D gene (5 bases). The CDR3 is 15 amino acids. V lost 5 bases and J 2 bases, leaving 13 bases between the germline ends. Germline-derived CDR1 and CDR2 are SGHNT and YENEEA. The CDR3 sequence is CASSPSGEPYNEQFF. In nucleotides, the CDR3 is TGTGCCAGCAGCCCATCCGGGGAGCCCTACAATGAGCAGTTCTTC.

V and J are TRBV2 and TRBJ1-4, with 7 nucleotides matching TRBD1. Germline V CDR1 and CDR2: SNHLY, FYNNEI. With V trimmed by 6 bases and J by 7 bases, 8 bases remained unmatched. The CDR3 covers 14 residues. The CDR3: CASRYRGLGEKLFF. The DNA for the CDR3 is TGTGCCAGCAGGTACAGGGGATTGGGTGAAAAACTGTTTTTT.

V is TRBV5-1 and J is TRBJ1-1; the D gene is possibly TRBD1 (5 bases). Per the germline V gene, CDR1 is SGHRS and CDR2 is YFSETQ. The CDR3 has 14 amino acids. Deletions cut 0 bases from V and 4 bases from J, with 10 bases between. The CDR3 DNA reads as TGCGCCAGCAGCTTGGAGTGGGACGCCACTGAAGCTTTCTTT. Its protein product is CASSLEWDATEAFF.

CDR3 residues: CSVRQANTEAFF. CDR3 in DNA: TGCAGCGTTAGACAGGCGAACACTGAAGCTTTCTTT. The V call is TRBV29-1, the J call TRBJ1-1, with D perhaps matching TRBD1 (6 bases). The germline V gene has CDR1 SQVTM and CDR2 ANQGSEA. V was shortened by 5 bases and J by 1 base, with 8 bases between the two germline ends. This CDR3 contains 12 residues.

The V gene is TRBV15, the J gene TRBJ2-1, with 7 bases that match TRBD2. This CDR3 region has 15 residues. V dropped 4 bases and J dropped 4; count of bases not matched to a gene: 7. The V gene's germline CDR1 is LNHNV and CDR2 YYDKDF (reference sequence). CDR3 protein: CATSIGAGVYNEQFF. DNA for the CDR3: TGTGCCACCAGCATCGGGGCGGGAGTGTACAATGAGCAGTTCTTC.

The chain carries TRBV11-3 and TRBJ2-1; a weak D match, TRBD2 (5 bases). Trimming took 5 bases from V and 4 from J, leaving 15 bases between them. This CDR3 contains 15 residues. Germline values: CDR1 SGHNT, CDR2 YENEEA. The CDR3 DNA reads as TGTGCCAGCAGCCCAGGTGGGAGCTCATACAATGAGCAGTTCTTC. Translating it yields CASSPGGSSYNEQFF.

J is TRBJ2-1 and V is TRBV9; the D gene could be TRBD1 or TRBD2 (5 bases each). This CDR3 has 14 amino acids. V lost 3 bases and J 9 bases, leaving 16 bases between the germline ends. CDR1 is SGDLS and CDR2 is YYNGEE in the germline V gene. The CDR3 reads CASSGSGPRGEQFF. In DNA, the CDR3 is TGTGCCAGCAGCGGCTCGGGACCCCGGGGTGAGCAGTTCTTC.

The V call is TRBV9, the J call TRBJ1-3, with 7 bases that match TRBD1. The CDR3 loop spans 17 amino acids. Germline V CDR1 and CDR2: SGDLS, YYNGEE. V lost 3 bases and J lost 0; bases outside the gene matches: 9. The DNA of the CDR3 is TGTGCCAGCAGCGGGTGGGACAGCCCAAACTCTGGAAACACCATATATTTT. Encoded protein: CASSGWDSPNSGNTIYF.

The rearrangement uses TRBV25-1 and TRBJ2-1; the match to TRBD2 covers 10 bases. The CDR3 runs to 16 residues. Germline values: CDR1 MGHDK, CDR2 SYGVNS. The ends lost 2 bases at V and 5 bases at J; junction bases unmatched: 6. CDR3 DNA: TGTGCCAGCAGTGAAGTCGGGAGCGGGAGGGACAATGAGCAGTTCTTC. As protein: CASSEVGSGRDNEQFF.

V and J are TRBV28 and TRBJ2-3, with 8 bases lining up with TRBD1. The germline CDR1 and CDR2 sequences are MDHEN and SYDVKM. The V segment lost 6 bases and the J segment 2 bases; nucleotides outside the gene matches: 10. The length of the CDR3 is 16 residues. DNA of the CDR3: TGTGCCAGCAGCAACAGACAGGGGCCAGACACAGATACGCAGTATTTT. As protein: CASSNRQGPDTDTQYF.

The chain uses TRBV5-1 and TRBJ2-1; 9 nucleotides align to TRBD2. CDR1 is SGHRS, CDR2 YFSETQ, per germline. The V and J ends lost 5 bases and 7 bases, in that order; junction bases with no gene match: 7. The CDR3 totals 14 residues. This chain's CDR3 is CASSSIAGVNEQFF. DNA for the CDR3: TGCGCCAGCAGTTCTATAGCGGGAGTGAATGAGCAGTTCTTC.

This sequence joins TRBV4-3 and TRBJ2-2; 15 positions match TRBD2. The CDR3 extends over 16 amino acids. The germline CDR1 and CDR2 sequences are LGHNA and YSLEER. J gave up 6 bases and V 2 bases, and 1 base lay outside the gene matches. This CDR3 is CASSQRTSGRAGELFF. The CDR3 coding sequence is TGCGCCAGCAGCCAACGGACTAGCGGGAGGGCCGGGGAGCTGTTTTTT.

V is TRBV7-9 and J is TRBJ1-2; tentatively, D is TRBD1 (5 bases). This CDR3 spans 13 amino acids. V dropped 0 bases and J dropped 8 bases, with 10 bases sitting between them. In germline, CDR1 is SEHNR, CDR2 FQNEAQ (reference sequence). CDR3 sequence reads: CASSLAQGWGYTF. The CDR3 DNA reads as TGTGCCAGCAGCTTAGCGCAGGGTTGGGGCTACACCTTC.

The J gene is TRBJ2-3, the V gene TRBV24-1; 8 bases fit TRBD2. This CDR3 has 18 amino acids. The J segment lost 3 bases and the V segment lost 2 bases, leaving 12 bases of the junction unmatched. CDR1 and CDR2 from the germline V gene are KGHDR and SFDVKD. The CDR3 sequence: CATSDSPGLGVLTDTQYF. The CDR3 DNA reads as TGTGCCACCAGTGATTCACCGGGACTAGGAGTCTTGACAGATACGCAGTATTTT.

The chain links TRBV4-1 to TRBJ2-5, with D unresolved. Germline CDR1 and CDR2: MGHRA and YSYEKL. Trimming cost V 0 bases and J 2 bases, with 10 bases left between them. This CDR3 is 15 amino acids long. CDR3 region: CASSQEGAKQETQYF. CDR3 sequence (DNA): TGCGCCAGCAGCCAAGAGGGCGCGAAACAAGAGACCCAGTACTTC.

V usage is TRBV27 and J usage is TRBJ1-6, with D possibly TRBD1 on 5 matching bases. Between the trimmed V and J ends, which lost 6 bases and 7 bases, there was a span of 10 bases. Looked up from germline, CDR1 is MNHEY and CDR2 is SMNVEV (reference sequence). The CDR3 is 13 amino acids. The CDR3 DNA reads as TGTGCCAGCAGGCCGGGGCTGAATTCACCCCTCCACTTT. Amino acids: CASRPGLNSPLHF.

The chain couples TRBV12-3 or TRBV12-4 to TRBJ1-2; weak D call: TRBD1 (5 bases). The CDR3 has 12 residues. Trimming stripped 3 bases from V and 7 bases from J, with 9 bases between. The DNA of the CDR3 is TGTGCCAGCAGTTTCAGGGAGTTTGGCTACACCTTC. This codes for CASSFREFGYTF.

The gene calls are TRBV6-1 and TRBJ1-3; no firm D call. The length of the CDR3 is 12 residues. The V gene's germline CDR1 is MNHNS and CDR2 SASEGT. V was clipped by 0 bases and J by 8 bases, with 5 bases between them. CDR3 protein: CASSEAPDTIYF. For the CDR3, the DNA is TGTGCCAGCAGTGAAGCCCCAGACACCATATATTTT.

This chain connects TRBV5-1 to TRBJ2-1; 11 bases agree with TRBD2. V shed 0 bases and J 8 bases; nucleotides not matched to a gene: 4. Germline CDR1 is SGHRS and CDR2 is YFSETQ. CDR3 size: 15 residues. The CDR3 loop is CASSLVTSGSYEQFF. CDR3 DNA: TGCGCCAGCAGCTTGGTAACTAGCGGGAGCTATGAGCAGTTCTTC.

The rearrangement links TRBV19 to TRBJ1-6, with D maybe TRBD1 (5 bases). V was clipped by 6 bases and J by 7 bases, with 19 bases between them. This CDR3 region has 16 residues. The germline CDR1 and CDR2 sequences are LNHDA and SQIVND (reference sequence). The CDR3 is CASSQYSGERNSPLHF. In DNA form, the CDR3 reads TGTGCCAGTAGCCAATACTCGGGGGAGCGGAATTCACCCCTCCACTTT.

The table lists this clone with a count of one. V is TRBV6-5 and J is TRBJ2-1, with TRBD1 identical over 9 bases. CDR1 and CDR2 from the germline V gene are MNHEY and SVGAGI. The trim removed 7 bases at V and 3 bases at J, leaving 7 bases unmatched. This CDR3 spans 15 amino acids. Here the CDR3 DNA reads TGTGCCAGCACACAGGGGGCGCTAGTCTACAATGAGCAGTTCTTC. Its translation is CASTQGALVYNEQFF.

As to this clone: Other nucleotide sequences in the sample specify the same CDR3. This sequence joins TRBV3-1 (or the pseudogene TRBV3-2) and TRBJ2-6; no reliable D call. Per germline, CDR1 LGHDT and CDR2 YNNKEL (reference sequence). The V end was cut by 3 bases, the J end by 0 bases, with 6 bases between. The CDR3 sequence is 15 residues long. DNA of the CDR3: TGTGCCAGCAGCCAGGATCTCTCTGGGGCCAACGTCCTGACTTTC. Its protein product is CASSQDLSGANVLTF.

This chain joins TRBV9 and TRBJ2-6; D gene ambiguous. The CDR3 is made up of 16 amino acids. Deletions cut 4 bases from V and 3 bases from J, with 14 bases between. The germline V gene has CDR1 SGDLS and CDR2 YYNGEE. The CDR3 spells CASSPRAAVGANVLTF. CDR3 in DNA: TGTGCCAGCAGCCCCCGCGCGGCGGTTGGGGCCAACGTCCTGACTTTC.

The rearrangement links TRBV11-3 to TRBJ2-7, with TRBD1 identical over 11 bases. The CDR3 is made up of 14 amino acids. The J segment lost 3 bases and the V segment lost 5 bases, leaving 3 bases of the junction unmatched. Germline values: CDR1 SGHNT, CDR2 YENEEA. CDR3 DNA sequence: TGTGCCAGCAGCCCGGGACAGGGGGTCTACGAGCAGTACTTC. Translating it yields CASSPGQGVYEQYF.

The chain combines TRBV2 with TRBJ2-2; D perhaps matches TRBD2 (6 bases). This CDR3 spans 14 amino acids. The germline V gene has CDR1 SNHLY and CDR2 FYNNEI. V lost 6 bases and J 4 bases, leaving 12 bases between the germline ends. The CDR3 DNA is TGTGCCAGCAGGGGGGGACTGTTCACCGGGGAGCTGTTTTTT. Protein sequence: CASRGGLFTGELFF.

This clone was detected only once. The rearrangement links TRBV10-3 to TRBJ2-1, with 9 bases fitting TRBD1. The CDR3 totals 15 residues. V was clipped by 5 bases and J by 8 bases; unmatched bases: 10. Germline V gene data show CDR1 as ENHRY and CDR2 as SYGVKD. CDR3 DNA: TGTGCCATCAGTAAAACGGGACAGGGTATCGATGAGCAGTTCTTC. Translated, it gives CAISKTGQGIDEQFF.

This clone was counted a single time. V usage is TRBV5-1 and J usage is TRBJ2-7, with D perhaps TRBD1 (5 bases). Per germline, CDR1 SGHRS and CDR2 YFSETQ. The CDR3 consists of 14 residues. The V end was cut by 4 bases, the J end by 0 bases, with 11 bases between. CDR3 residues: CASSVGGASYEQYF. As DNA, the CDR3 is TGCGCCAGCAGCGTAGGTGGGGCCTCCTACGAGCAGTACTTC.

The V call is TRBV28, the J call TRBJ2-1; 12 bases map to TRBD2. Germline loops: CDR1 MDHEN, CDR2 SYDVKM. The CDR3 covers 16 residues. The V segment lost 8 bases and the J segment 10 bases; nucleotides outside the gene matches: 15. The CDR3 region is CASEGPGLAGGEEQFF. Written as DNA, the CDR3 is TGTGCCAGCGAGGGTCCGGGACTAGCGGGTGGGGAGGAGCAGTTCTTC. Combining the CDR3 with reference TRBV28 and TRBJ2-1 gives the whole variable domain DVKVTQSSRYLVKRTGEKVFLECVQDMDHENMFWYRQDPGLGLRLIYFSYDVKMKEKGDIPEGYSVSREKKERFSLILESASTNQTSMYLCASEGPGLAGGEEQFFGPGTRLTVL.

Written as DNA, the CDR3 is TGTGCCAGCAGCACGGGACAGGCTTTTTTTGGCTACACCTTC. This sequence encodes CASSTGQAFFGYTF. The rearrangement links TRBV5-4 to TRBJ1-2; 8 nucleotides align to TRBD1. There are 14 residues in the CDR3. Germline-derived CDR1 and CDR2 are SGHNT and YYREEE (reference sequence). V lost 4 bases to trimming and J lost 7 bases; unmatched junction nucleotides: 9.